By share, the clone carrying this T cell receptor (beta chain) ranks as medium-sized. Its antigen is not known. In germline, CDR1 is SGHNT, CDR2 YENEEA. V gave up 4 bases and J gave up 5 bases, with 17 bases separating them. CDR3 length: 15 residues. The source of the sample is a study of T cells in localized non-small cell lung cancer. Study-wide points: Appearances in adjacent lung were noted for a median roughly 50 of the top 100 tumor clones. A denser population of T cells in blood accompanied longer overall survival. Uninvolved adjacent lung had more T cell clonality than any other tissue, topping tumor.

This table comes from immunoSEQ multiplex PCR, and its TCRdb copy is limited to in-frame clones, with some not included. Of some 3,500 clones in the sample, about a quarter were seen once. The J gene is TRBJ1-1, the V gene TRBV11-3, with a possible D match to TRBD1 (6 bases). This clonotype originated in a male donor aged 60 or over with stage I lung adenocarcinoma. The sample here was lung tumor tissue, taken before any cancer treatment. The CDR3 region has the DNA TGTGCCAGCAGCTGGAACAGGGATTTAGTGACTGAAGCTTTCTTT. It specifies CASSWNRDLVTEAFF. The full variable domain, completed using reference TRBV11-3 and TRBJ1-1, is EAGVVQSPRYKIIEKKQPVAFWCNPISGHNTLYWYLQNLGQGPELLIRYENEEAVDDSQLPKDRFSAERLKGVDSTLKIQPAELGDSAVYLCASSWNRDLVTEAFFGQGTRLTVV.